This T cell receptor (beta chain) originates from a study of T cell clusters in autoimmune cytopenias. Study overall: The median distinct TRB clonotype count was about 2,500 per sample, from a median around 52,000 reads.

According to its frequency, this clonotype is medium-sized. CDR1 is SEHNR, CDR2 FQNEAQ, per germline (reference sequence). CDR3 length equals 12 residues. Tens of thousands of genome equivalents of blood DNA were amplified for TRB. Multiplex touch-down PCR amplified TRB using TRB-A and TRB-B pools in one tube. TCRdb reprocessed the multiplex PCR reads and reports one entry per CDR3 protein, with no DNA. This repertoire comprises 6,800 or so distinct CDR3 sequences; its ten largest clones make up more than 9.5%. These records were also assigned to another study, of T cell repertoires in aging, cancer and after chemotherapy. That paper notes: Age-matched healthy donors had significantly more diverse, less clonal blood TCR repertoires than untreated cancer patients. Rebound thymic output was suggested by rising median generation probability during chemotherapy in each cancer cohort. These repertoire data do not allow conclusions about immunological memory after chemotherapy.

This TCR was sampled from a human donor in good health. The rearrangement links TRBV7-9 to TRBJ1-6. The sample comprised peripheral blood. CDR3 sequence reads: CASGGEGSPLHF.